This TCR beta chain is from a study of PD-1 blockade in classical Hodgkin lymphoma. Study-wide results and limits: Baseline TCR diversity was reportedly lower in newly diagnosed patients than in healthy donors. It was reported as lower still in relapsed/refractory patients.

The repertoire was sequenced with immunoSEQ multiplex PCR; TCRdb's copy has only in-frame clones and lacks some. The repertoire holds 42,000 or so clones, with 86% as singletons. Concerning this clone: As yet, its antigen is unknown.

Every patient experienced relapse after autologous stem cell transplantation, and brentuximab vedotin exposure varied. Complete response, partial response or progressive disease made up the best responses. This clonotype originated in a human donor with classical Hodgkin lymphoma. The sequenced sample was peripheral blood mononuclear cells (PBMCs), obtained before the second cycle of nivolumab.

This chain's CDR3 is CASSTDSGYTDTQYF. The DNA for the CDR3 is TGTGCCAGCAGTACAGACAGCGGGTACACAGATACGCAGTATTTT. The chain uses TRBV2 and TRBJ2-3, with a tentative D call TRBD2 (6 bases). The V and J ends lost 5 bases and 2 bases respectively, with 14 bases between them. This CDR3 has 15 residues. Germline-derived CDR1 and CDR2 are SNHLY and FYNNEI.